Listed below are T cell receptor beta chains from one sample, sequenced in a study of blood T cell repertoires in COVID-19. Using immunoSEQ multiplex PCR, the repertoire was profiled, and TCRdb retains in-frame clones only, with some absent. The top ten hold approximately 13% of the sample, which has about 190,000 clones, 70% to 85% seen once. What was sequenced was peripheral blood. Source of these receptors: a man aged 45 to 65 who had recovered from COVID-19. CDR3s include the opening cysteine and the closing phenylalanine or tryptophan. The D gene is left open where the match is weak. A row's size may be missing; if present it is once, few, many or a size class.

abundance,v_gene,d_gene,j_gene,CDR3aa,CDR3nt
.,TRBV6-9,.,TRBJ1-4,CASSFLKANEKLFF,TGTGCCAGCAGTTTTCTAAAAGCTAATGAAAAACTGTTTTTT
.,TRBV6-5,.,TRBJ1-2,CASSAHRDLNYGYTF,TGTGCCAGCAGCGCGCACAGGGACCTTAACTATGGCTACACCTTC
.,TRBV12-3/TRBV12-4,.,TRBJ1-1,CASSFGAGDGAFF,TGTGCCAGCAGTTTCGGGGCAGGGGATGGCGCTTTCTTT
few,TRBV6-5,.,TRBJ1-2,CASRTEVGSGYGYTF,TGTGCCAGCAGGACTGAGGTAGGGAGCGGCTATGGCTACACCTTC
.,TRBV15,.,TRBJ2-2,CATRRSGSPNTGELFF,TGTGCCACCAGGCGGTCCGGGTCTCCTAACACCGGGGAGCTGTTTTTT
once,TRBV7-8,TRBD1,TRBJ1-2,CASSLTGTGFGNGYTF,TGTGCCAGCAGCTTAACCGGGACAGGGTTCGGAAATGGCTACACCTTC
once,TRBV4-2,.,TRBJ2-1,CASSQGFTGLTASYNEQFF,TGTGCCAGCAGCCAAGGGTTTACGGGATTAACGGCTTCCTACAATGAGCAGTTCTTC
.,TRBV30,TRBD2,TRBJ2-5,CACQAGYQETQYF,TGTGCCTGTCAAGCGGGGTACCAAGAGACCCAGTACTTC
.,TRBV23-1,.,TRBJ1-2,CASRLPSQRRGSNYGYTF,TGCGCCAGCAGGCTACCCTCCCAACGCAGGGGATCTAACTATGGCTACACCTTC
.,TRBV19,.,TRBJ1-3,CASRKNREKEGNTIYF,TGTGCCAGTAGAAAAAACAGGGAGAAGGAGGGAAACACCATATATTTT
.,TRBV4-2,.,TRBJ1-6,CASSQVPLDSSYNSPLHF,TGTGCCAGCAGCCAAGTTCCGCTGGACAGTAGCTATAATTCACCCCTCCACTTT
.,TRBV20-1,.,TRBJ1-4,CSASSTTNEKLFF,TGCAGTGCTAGTTCCACAACTAATGAAAAACTGTTTTTT
.,TRBV4-2,.,TRBJ2-7,CASSQDESAYSYEQYF,TGTGCCAGCAGCCAAGATGAGTCAGCGTACTCCTACGAGCAGTACTTC
.,TRBV25-1,.,TRBJ1-3,CASSEFPVISTIYF,TGTGCCAGCAGTGAATTTCCCGTAATCTCCACCATATATTTT
.,TRBV7-9,.,TRBJ2-2,CASSLDVSGNTGELFF,TGTGCCAGCAGCTTAGACGTGTCAGGGAACACCGGGGAGCTGTTTTTT
once,TRBV6-2/TRBV6-3,.,TRBJ2-1,CASSPTAVTSVDEQFF,TGTGCCAGCAGCCCTACCGCGGTAACAAGCGTGGATGAGCAGTTCTTC
.,TRBV5-6,TRBD1,TRBJ1-2,CASSHRTGSALYTF,TGTGCCAGCAGCCACCGGACAGGTAGCGCTCTCTACACCTTC
.,TRBV29-1,.,TRBJ1-1,CSVDSRNTEAFF,TGCAGCGTTGATTCCAGAAACACTGAAGCTTTCTTT
.,TRBV7-2,.,TRBJ2-7,CASSNSGPYEQYF,TGTGCCAGCAGCAATAGTGGGCCCTACGAGCAGTACTTC
.,TRBV2,TRBD2,TRBJ2-1,CASSDNALFGTSERRNEQFF,TGTGCCAGCAGTGACAACGCTCTCTTCGGGACTAGCGAGCGTCGGAATGAGCAGTTCTTC
.,TRBV28,.,TRBJ2-5,CASSIGTPQTQYF,TGTGCCAGCAGTATCGGGACTCCGCAGACCCAGTACTTC
.,TRBV5-1,.,TRBJ1-5,CASSLGGSNQPQHF,TGCGCCAGCAGCCTGGGGGGCAGCAATCAGCCCCAGCATTTT
once,TRBV24-1,TRBD2,TRBJ2-1,CATSEAGTSIYEQFF,TGTGCCACCAGTGAGGCCGGGACTAGCATCTATGAGCAGTTCTTC
few,TRBV9,TRBD2,TRBJ2-3,CASSVGLAGTDTQYF,TGTGCCAGCAGCGTAGGGCTAGCGGGCACAGATACGCAGTATTTT
.,TRBV4-3,.,TRBJ2-4,CASSQGTAGKNIQYF,TGCGCCAGCAGCCAAGGGACTGCGGGGAAAAACATTCAGTACTTC
.,TRBV21-1,.,TRBJ2-1,CASSTGTRQRISYNEQFF,TGTGCCAGCAGCACCGGGACTCGCCAACGTATTTCCTACAATGAGCAGTTCTTC
.,TRBV7-7,TRBD2,TRBJ2-3,CASRPLAGGFPSTDTQYF,TGTGCCAGCAGACCTCTAGCGGGAGGTTTTCCTAGCACAGATACGCAGTATTTT
.,TRBV27,.,TRBJ2-1,CASSLRGNNEQFF,TGTGCCAGCAGTTTACGAGGGAACAATGAGCAGTTCTTC
many,TRBV29-1,TRBD1,TRBJ1-1,CSDDGTGGTEAFF,TGCAGCGATGATGGGACAGGGGGCACTGAAGCTTTCTTT
.,TRBV13,TRBD1,TRBJ2-3,CASSATGGVTDTQYF,TGTGCCAGCAGCGCTACAGGGGGAGTCACAGATACGCAGTATTTT
.,TRBV29-1,TRBD1,TRBJ1-5,CSVRTGGNQPQHF,TGCAGCGTTAGGACAGGGGGCAATCAGCCCCAGCATTTT
.,TRBV7-9,TRBD1,TRBJ1-4,CASSSGGDNEKLFF,TGTGCCAGCAGCTCAGGGGGCGACAATGAAAAACTGTTTTTT
.,TRBV3-1/TRBV3-2,TRBD2,TRBJ2-7,CASSQGLAGSGEQYF,TGTGCCAGCAGCCAAGGGCTAGCGGGAAGTGGCGAGCAGTACTTC
.,TRBV27,.,TRBJ2-3,CASRSIVVTGRDTQYF,TGTGCCAGCAGGTCGATAGTTGTAACAGGCAGAGATACGCAGTATTTT
.,TRBV7-3,TRBD2,TRBJ2-1,CASSLTSGRADEQFF,TGTGCCAGCAGCCTAACTAGCGGGAGGGCCGATGAGCAGTTCTTC